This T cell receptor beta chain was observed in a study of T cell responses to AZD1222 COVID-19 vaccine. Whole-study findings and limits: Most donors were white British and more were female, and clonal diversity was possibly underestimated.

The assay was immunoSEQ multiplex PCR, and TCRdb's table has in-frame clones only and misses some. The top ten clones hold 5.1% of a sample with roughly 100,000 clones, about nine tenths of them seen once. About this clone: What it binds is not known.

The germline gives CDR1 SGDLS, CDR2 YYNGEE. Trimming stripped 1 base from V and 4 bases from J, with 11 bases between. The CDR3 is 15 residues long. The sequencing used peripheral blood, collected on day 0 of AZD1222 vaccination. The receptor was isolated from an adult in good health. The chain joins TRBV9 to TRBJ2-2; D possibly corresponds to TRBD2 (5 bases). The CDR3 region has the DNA TGTGCCAGCAGCGTATCTGGCGGGTCCACCGGGGAGCTGTTTTTT. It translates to CASSVSGGSTGELFF.